This T cell receptor (delta chain) appears in the sequencing data of a study of gamma-delta T cells after stem cell transplantation. CDR1 and CDR2 from the germline V gene are GEAIGNYY and EKD. Trimming at V came to 0 bases and at J to 0 bases, leaving 11 bases not matched to a gene. The CDR3 totals 21 residues. TCRdb redid the clone calls on the RT-PCR reads with CATT. The data contain some 13,000 delta-chain clones, about 32% of them seen just once; the ten biggest clones take up 3.5% to 4%. The source of this sequence is a human donor. It is not recorded whose cells these are; they may come from a transplant donor. This sequence joins TRDV2 and TRDJ3; 9 positions match TRDD3. Sequencing was performed on gamma-delta T cells. CDR3 protein: CACDTVLGDPIRSWDTRQMFF. The CDR3 region has the DNA TGTGCCTGTGACACCGTACTGGGGGACCCAATACGCTCCTGGGACACCCGACAGATGTTTTTC.